This T cell receptor (beta chain) was identified in a study of blood T cells in healthy people across ages (dated by TCRdb to about 2015). A note on the overall study: In model experiments, roughly one uniquely barcoded TCR beta cDNA molecule per two T cells was captured by template switching. Two additional independent replicas of 1 million unique cDNA reads from the same blood draw were analyzed for two donors (one aged 18 to 29 and one aged 80 or older). Donors were grouped into four age groups: young (average about 15 years), middle-aged (less than 40), aged (roughly 62) and long-lived (around 80). Donors of different ages were randomly distributed across sequencing lanes to avoid experimental bias. The study measured age-related changes in TCR beta repertoire diversity using deep sequencing normalized with unique cDNA molecular identifiers.

What the research found in general, with its limitations: Because the CMV infection status of the donors was unknown, age-related changes in expanded clonotypes may potentially have been confounded. Observed TCR beta diversity correlated strongly with the percentage of naive T cells measured by flow cytometry. Bulk unsorted PBMC profiling prevented conclusive comparison of naive and antigen-experienced compartments. Compared with the aged group, more naive CD4+ T cells, fewer expanded clones and increased TCR diversity were shown by the long-lived group, suggesting age selection. Observed TCR beta diversity per million T cells fell roughly linearly with age, and a significant reduction was already apparent by age roughly 41. Estimates of total diversity based on one million sequenced T cells were considered lower bounds and underestimates.

V loses 6 bases, J loses 0 bases, and the germline ends lie 6 bases apart. CDR1 and CDR2, looked up from the germline V gene (reference sequence), are MNHEY and SMNVEV. The CDR3 contains 13 residues, cysteine and phenylalanine counted. The kept DNA is CDR3 alone, 39 bases in frame from the first base. This clonotype showed up many times. Its cognate antigen has yet to be identified. Qualities for individual bases were not recorded, and no much larger clone is one base off. Systemically healthy Caucasian individuals from Russia, 39 in total and aged roughly 6 to 100 years, were included as donors. Each donor gave ten milliliters of peripheral blood, collected into EDTA-treated Vacutainer tubes. Ficoll-Paque density-gradient centrifugation was used to isolate PBMCs, with at least 7 million obtained per sample. Total RNA, at least 5 micrograms per sample, was extracted from PBMCs with Trizol reagent. For every donor, flow cytometry on a PBMC aliquot measured the percentage of naive CD45RAhigh/CD27high T cells.

To prepare the library, 5' RACE was applied. The reads were generated on an Illumina HiSeq 2500. A second PCR of about 7 to 12 cycles was performed with a sample-barcoded 5' primer and a J-beta primer mix. A unique molecular identifier was introduced onto each TCR beta cDNA molecule by a template-switch 5' adaptor carrying 12 random nucleotides. Each sample yielded at least 3 million CDR3-containing paired-end reads. All of the RNA was converted into first-strand cDNA using the Mint cDNA synthesis kit, with a TRBC-specific oligonucleotide serving as the primer. After uracil-DNA glycosylase treatment, a first 18-cycle PCR used universal primers M1SS and BC2_uni_R on all cDNA. The published analysis was carried out like this. Each sample was normalized by randomly selecting 1 million high-quality reads, each carrying a distinct molecular identifier. Reads sharing molecular identifiers were discarded rather than binned into consensus sequences. MiTCR, run with a Q25 quality threshold and the strictest error-elimination algorithm, handled CDR3 identification, clonotype clustering and error correction. A nonparametric unseen species model using Euler transformation provided a lower-bound estimate of total TCR beta diversity. TCRdb passed the public sequencing reads through fastp at Q25 and MiXCR, retaining productive beta sequences. CDR3 protein sequences are deduplicated, and each keeps its most common genes and DNA. TCRdb assigned the V and J calls; the authors' analysis was not used. The sample table contains approximately 810,000 distinct CDR3 sequences; only one count was recorded for about 30% of them. The top ten clonotypes cover 17% of the sample.

The TCR originated in a woman older than 75 in good health. The chain links TRBV27 with TRBJ2-1; tentative D gene TRBD2, with 6 bases matching. Sequenced input: blood. The DNA sequence is as follows: TGTGCCAGCAGGGGACTCTCCTACAATGAGCAGTTCTTC. It is translated as CASRGLSYNEQFF.